This entry lists 12 T cell receptor beta chains sequenced from one sample in a study of shared clonotypes between healthy human individuals. Sequenced by immunoSEQ multiplex PCR; TCRdb stores in-frame clones only, minus some. The table has 400,000 to 550,000 clones, 79% seen once. Sequenced sample: PBMCs. The receptors shown here come from a woman aged 40 to 55 in good health. Some clones in this sample may be carry-over from other donors' samples.

This chain links TRBV7-3 with TRBJ2-6; maybe TRBD2 (7 bases). CDR1 SGHTA and CDR2 FQGTGA come from the germline V gene. Trimming took 1 base from V and 9 from J, leaving 10 bases between them. CDR3 length: 14 residues. CDR3 nucleotide sequence: TGTGCCAGCAGCTTAAGCGGGGGCGGCAACGTCCTGACTTTC. Translated, it gives CASSLSGGGNVLTF. The full variable domain, its missing parts supplied by reference TRBV7-3 and TRBJ2-6, is GAGVSQTPSNKVTEKGKYVELRCDPISGHTALYWYRQSLGQGPEFLIYFQGTGAADDSGLPNDRFFAVRPEGSVSTLKIQRTERGDSAVYLCASSLSGGGNVLTFGAGSRLTVL.

This chain links TRBV7-9 with TRBJ1-1, with D uncertain. The germline gives CDR1 SEHNR, CDR2 FQNEAQ (reference sequence). Trimming took off 3 bases at V and 1 base at J, with 9 bases between the two ends. The CDR3 length is 14 residues. CDR3 sequence (DNA): TGTGCCAGCAGCTTCTCTACGGGGAACACTGAAGCTTTCTTT. The encoded protein is CASSFSTGNTEAFF.

The chain has TRBV28 and TRBJ1-1; TRBD1 agrees at 8 bases. Germline-derived CDR1 and CDR2 are MDHEN and SYDVKM. The ends lost 2 bases at V and 5 bases at J; junction bases unmatched: 4. This CDR3 contains 14 residues. This CDR3 reads CASSLGQGGTEAFF. The CDR3 coding sequence is TGTGCCAGCAGTTTAGGACAGGGAGGGACTGAAGCTTTCTTT.

This sequence joins TRBV7-8 and TRBJ2-3, with TRBD2 identical over 11 bases. CDR3 length: 18 residues. The germline V gene has CDR1 SGHVS and CDR2 FQNEAQ. V dropped 3 bases and J dropped 1; count of bases not matched to a gene: 9. CDR3 DNA: TGTGCCAGCAGCTTTTTACTAGCGGGAGTTCCCCGCACAGATACGCAGTATTTT. Translation: CASSFLLAGVPRTDTQYF.

The chain couples TRBV5-1 to TRBJ2-2, with D perhaps given as TRBD1 or TRBD2 (6 bases each). The CDR3 is made up of 17 amino acids. Per germline, CDR1 SGHRS and CDR2 YFSETQ. V dropped 1 base and J dropped 2 bases, with 15 bases sitting between them. CDR3 DNA: TGCGCCAGCAGCTTGAAGGTGGGGGGCCCCAACACCGGGGAGCTGTTTTTT. Amino acids: CASSLKVGGPNTGELFF. The full variable domain, with the rest looked up from reference TRBV5-1 and TRBJ2-2, is KAGVTQTPRYLIKTRGQQVTLSCSPISGHRSVSWYQQTPGQGLQFLFEYFSETQRNKGNFPGRFSGRQFSNSRSEMNVSTLELGDSALYLCASSLKVGGPNTGELFFGEGSRLTVL.

This chain connects TRBV7-9 to TRBJ1-2; TRBD1 agrees at 8 bases. The CDR3 has 17 residues. V shed 3 bases and J 3 bases; nucleotides not matched to a gene: 12. Germline V gene lookup returns CDR1 SEHNR and CDR2 FQNEAQ (reference sequence). The CDR3 protein is CASSLRQGISLYYGYTF. The CDR3 DNA follows: TGTGCCAGCAGCTTGAGACAGGGGATAAGTCTATACTATGGCTACACCTTC.

Only a few counts were recorded for this clone. The chain combines TRBV4-3 with TRBJ1-4, with D possibly matching TRBD1 (6 bases). Germline V gene data show CDR1 as LGHNA and CDR2 as YSLEER. The CDR3 runs 16 residues. The ends were cut back, 0 bases at V and 5 bases at J, with 13 bases in the middle. The CDR3 protein is CASSQDTGRENEKLFF. Written as DNA, the CDR3 is TGCGCCAGCAGCCAAGATACAGGGAGGGAGAATGAAAAACTGTTTTTT.

V is TRBV30 and J is TRBJ2-7; the D is unclear. CDR3 length equals 14 residues. The V gene's germline CDR1 is GTSNPN and CDR2 SVGIG (reference sequence). The V and J ends lost 0 bases and 7 bases respectively, with 16 bases between them. CDR3: CAWSVHLVKGEQYF. For the CDR3, the DNA is TGTGCCTGGAGTGTACACCTGGTCAAGGGAGAGCAGTACTTC.

This clone was counted between two and nine times. The CDR3 DNA reads TGTGCCAGCAGTTACTCCGGGGGGTCTGGGGCCAACGTCCTGACTTTC. Translated, it gives CASSYSGGSGANVLTF. The chain employs TRBV6-5 and TRBJ2-6, with 7 nucleotides matching TRBD2. Germline CDR1 MNHEY, CDR2 SVGAGI. CDR3 size: 16 residues. Unmatched junction bases numbered 0, after V lost 0 bases and J lost 1 base.

The DNA for the CDR3 is TGTGCCAGCACCCGAGGGGGAATCGGCAATCAGCCCCAGCATTTT. This gives the protein CASTRGGIGNQPQHF. This chain uses TRBV6-6 with TRBJ1-5, with a possible D match to TRBD1 (6 bases). This CDR3 comprises 15 residues. Trimming stripped 7 bases from V and 2 bases from J, with 15 bases between. The germline V gene encodes CDR1 MNHNY and CDR2 SVGAGI (reference sequence).

The rearrangement uses TRBV9 and TRBJ1-4; weak D call: TRBD1 (5 bases). Trimming cost V 0 bases and J 5 bases, with 11 bases left between them. In germline, CDR1 is SGDLS, CDR2 YYNGEE. CDR3 size: 15 residues. CDR3: CASSVAGAGNEKLFF. Written as DNA, the CDR3 is TGTGCCAGCAGCGTAGCTGGTGCAGGGAATGAAAAACTGTTTTTT. Full variable domain (missing parts from reference TRBV9 and TRBJ1-4): DSGVTQTPKHLITATGQRVTLRCSPRSGDLSVYWYQQSLDQGLQFLIQYYNGEERAKGNILERFSAQQFPDLHSELNLSSLELGDSALYFCASSVAGAGNEKLFFGSGTQLSVL.

The chain recombines TRBV7-2 with TRBJ2-6; D gene unclear. CDR3 length equals 15 residues. From germline, CDR1 is SGHTA and CDR2 FQGNSA. The V end was cut by 5 bases, the J end by 0 bases, with 8 bases between. The CDR3, as DNA: TGTGCCAGCAGCCCCACCAGCTCTGGGGCCAACGTCCTGACTTTC. Protein sequence: CASSPTSSGANVLTF.